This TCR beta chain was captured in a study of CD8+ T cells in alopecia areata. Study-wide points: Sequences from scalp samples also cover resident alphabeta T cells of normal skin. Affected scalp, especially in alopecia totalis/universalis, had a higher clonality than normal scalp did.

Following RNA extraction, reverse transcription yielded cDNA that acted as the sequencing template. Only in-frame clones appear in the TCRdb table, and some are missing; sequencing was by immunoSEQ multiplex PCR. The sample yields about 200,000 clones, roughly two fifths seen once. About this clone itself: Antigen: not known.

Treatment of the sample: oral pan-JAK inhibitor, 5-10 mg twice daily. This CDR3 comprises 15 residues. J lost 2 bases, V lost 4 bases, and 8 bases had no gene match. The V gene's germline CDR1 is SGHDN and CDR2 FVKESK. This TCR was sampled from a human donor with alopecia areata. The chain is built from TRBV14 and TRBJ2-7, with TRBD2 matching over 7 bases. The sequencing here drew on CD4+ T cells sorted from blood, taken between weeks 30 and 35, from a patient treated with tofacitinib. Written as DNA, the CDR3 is TGTGCCAGCAGCCTAGTTGCGGGGGAACCCTACGAGCAGTACTTC. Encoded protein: CASSLVAGEPYEQYF. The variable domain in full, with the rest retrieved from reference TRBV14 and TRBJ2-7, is EAGVTQFPSHSVIEKGQTVTLRCDPISGHDNLYWYRRVMGKEIKFLLHFVKESKQDESGMPNNRFLAERTGGTYSTLKVQPAELEDSGVYFCASSLVAGEPYEQYFGPGTRLTVT.